The clone carrying this T cell receptor (beta chain) was picked up one time. The data were obtained in a study of OX40 agonist ivuxolimab in advanced cancers. Generated by immunoSEQ multiplex PCR, the TCRdb table keeps only in-frame clones and is missing some. The repertoire holds 100,000 or so clones, with approximately 94% as singletons. This CDR3 is built from 15 residues. Trimming stripped 2 bases from V and 8 bases from J, with 16 bases between. The germline gives CDR1 MRHNA, CDR2 SNTAGT. Here the sequenced sample was CD4+ or CD8+ T cells sorted from blood, taken in a trial of the OX40 agonist ivuxolimab. This chain links TRBV6-4 with TRBJ2-1; D is unclear. This TCR was recovered from an adult with an advanced solid tumor such as melanoma, head and neck, liver or kidney cancer. DNA of the CDR3: TGTGCCAGCAGTGACGAGTCAGAGCGATGGCATGAGCAGTTCTTC. Protein product: CASSDESERWHEQFF.